The T cell receptor (beta chain) described here comes from a study of response to subunit inactivated influenza vaccine. Notes on the study in general: Each seasonal flu vaccination may recruit only limited new T cells, authors suggested.

Points on this clonotype: Its antigen is unknown.

TCRdb re-analysed the RT-PCR reads in MiXCR, keeping a single row per CDR3 protein. The sample has 650,000 to 800,000 distinct CDR3 sequences, approximately 18% seen once. The CDR3 sequence is 15 residues long. Germline trimming cut 5 bases from V and 1 base from J; bases unmatched to any gene: 5. The germline V gene has CDR1 MNHEY and CDR2 SMNVEV (reference sequence). The gene calls are TRBV27 and TRBJ2-4; 7 positions match TRBD2. Sequencing used PBMCs from blood, obtained more than 4 days after vaccination. This sequence was found in a man in his fifties who received an inactivated influenza vaccine. The CDR3 spells CASSPSGRAKNIQYF. Written as DNA, the CDR3 is TGTGCCAGCAGTCCTAGCGGACGGGCCAAAAACATTCAGTACTTC.